This paragraph reports one TCR beta chain. These data come from a study of control samples from healthy donors and cancer patients. Clones were sequenced by immunoSEQ multiplex PCR, and TCRdb holds only the in-frame ones, with some missing. The sample carries 350,000 to 450,000 clones, 75% to 95% recorded once. Sequencing used PBMCs. The sequence derives from a man between 35 and 55 years old with head and neck cancer.

The chain's CDR3 is CASSSQGANTEAFF. CDR3 nucleotide sequence: TGTGCCAGTAGTTCACAGGGGGCGAACACTGAAGCTTTCTTT. The chain uses TRBV19 and TRBJ1-1, with TRBD1 identical over 9 bases. The germline V gene has CDR1 LNHDA and CDR2 SQIVND (reference sequence). V trimming: 5 bases; J trimming: 1 base; junction bases outside the gene matches: 2. CDR3 size: 14 residues.